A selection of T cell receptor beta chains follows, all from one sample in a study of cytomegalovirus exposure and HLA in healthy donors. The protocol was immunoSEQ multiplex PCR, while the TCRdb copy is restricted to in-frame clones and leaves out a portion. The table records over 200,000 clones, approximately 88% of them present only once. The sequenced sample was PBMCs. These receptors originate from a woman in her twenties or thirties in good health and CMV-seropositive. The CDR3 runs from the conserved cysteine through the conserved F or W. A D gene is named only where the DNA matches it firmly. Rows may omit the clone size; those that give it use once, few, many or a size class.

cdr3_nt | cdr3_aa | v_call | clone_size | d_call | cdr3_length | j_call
TGTGCCAGCAGCTTGGCAGGGGGTAAAGCTAATGAAAAACTGTTTTTT | CASSLAGGKANEKLFF | TRBV5-6 | NA | TRBD1 | 16 | TRBJ1-4
TGTGCCAGCAGCTCCGGGGGTCAGCCCCAGCATTTT | CASSSGGQPQHF | TRBV5-6 | NA | NA | 12 | TRBJ1-5
TGTGCCAGCAGCTTAGATCCCAGGGAGCAGTACTTC | CASSLDPREQYF | TRBV7-2 | many | NA | 12 | TRBJ2-7
TGCGCCAGCGGGGGGGGCGAAGAGACCCAGTACTTC | CASGGGEETQYF | TRBV5-1 | NA | NA | 12 | TRBJ2-5
TGTGCCAGCCTGGAAGGACTAGCGGGAATCTACGAGCAGTACTTC | CASLEGLAGIYEQYF | TRBV2 | NA | TRBD2 | 15 | TRBJ2-7
TGTGCCAGCAGTGAGGGGACAGCTCCTGAAGCTTTCTTT | CASSEGTAPEAFF | TRBV2 | NA | TRBD1 | 13 | TRBJ1-1
TGCGCCAGCAGCCTGACCCGGGGCTACGAGCAGTACTTC | CASSLTRGYEQYF | TRBV4-3 | NA | NA | 13 | TRBJ2-7
TGTGCCAGCAGTGTGAGGGACAAGAACTATGGCTACACCTTC | CASSVRDKNYGYTF | TRBV2 | few | NA | 14 | TRBJ1-2
TGTGCCAGCAGCCTGGGGACTTCCATCAATGAGCAGTTCTTC | CASSLGTSINEQFF | TRBV11-2 | few | NA | 14 | TRBJ2-1
TGTGCCTGGAGTGTACAGTACTATGGCTACACCTTC | CAWSVQYYGYTF | TRBV30 | NA | NA | 12 | TRBJ1-2
TGTGCCAGCAGTTTCTGGGGGAACACCGGGGAGCTGTTTTTT | CASSFWGNTGELFF | TRBV27 | NA | NA | 14 | TRBJ2-2
TGTGCCAGCAGGGCCATGAATGAGCAGTTCTTC | CASRAMNEQFF | TRBV6-1 | NA | NA | 11 | TRBJ2-1
TGTGCCTGGAGTGGACTAGCGGGAGTTGTCTCTGGGGCCAACGTCCTGACTTTC | CAWSGLAGVVSGANVLTF | TRBV30 | once | TRBD2 | 18 | TRBJ2-6
TGTGCCAGCAGTCCAGGGGTTACCAAAAACATTCAGTACTTC | CASSPGVTKNIQYF | TRBV27 | NA | NA | 14 | TRBJ2-4
TGTGCCAGCAGCTTAGAACCGGGGGTCGGGGAGCTGTTTTTT | CASSLEPGVGELFF | TRBV7-9 | few | NA | 14 | TRBJ2-2
TGCGCCAGCAGCTTGGGACTAGCGGGATACAATGAGCAGTTCTTC | CASSLGLAGYNEQFF | TRBV5-1 | NA | TRBD2 | 15 | TRBJ2-1
TGTGCCTGGAGCTGGGGACAGGGAGGATTCGAGCAGTACTTC | CAWSWGQGGFEQYF | TRBV30 | NA | TRBD1 | 14 | TRBJ2-7
TGTGCCAGCAGCTTCGAGGTTGGCGGCCAAGAGACCCAGTACTTC | CASSFEVGGQETQYF | TRBV27 | NA | NA | 15 | TRBJ2-5
TGTGCCAGCAGCCTTAGGAGGGGTTTAGAGGAGACCCAGTACTTC | CASSLRRGLEETQYF | TRBV11-3 | NA | NA | 15 | TRBJ2-5
TGTGCCAGCAGCCCAGGTTGGACCTATGGCTACACCTTC | CASSPGWTYGYTF | TRBV27 | few | NA | 13 | TRBJ1-2
TGTGCCTGGAGTAAGTATGGCGGACTGAACACTGAAGCTTTCTTT | CAWSKYGGLNTEAFF | TRBV30 | NA | NA | 15 | TRBJ1-1
TGTGCCAGCAGCGGGAGGAACTACGAGCAGTACTTC | CASSGRNYEQYF | TRBV28 | NA | TRBD2 | 12 | TRBJ2-7
TGTGCCAGCAGTTTACGAGGGGGAGATTACTACGAGCAGTACTTC | CASSLRGGDYYEQYF | TRBV27 | NA | NA | 15 | TRBJ2-7
TGCAGCACGGGACTACTCATCTCCTACAATGAGCAGTTCTTC | CSTGLLISYNEQFF | TRBV29-1 | NA | TRBD2 | 14 | TRBJ2-1
TGTGCCAGCAGTTTATGGATCCGGGACAACTCCTACGAGCAGTACTTC | CASSLWIRDNSYEQYF | TRBV28 | NA | NA | 16 | TRBJ2-7
TGTGCCAGGGACCGGGACAGGGCCGACTATGGCTACACCTTC | CARDRDRADYGYTF | TRBV7-9 | NA | TRBD1 | 14 | TRBJ1-2
TGTGCCAGCAGCTTTTTACGAAGCACCGGGGAGCTGTTTTTT | CASSFLRSTGELFF | TRBV11-2 | few | NA | 14 | TRBJ2-2
TGTGCCAGCAGCGCGGGGGGGACAGGGAACACTGAAGCTTTCTTT | CASSAGGTGNTEAFF | TRBV5-4 | few | TRBD1 | 15 | TRBJ1-1
TGTGCCAGCAGCCAAGACGGTCTAGCGGGGCAGTATTTT | CASSQDGLAGQYF | TRBV14 | NA | TRBD2 | 13 | TRBJ2-3
TGCGCCAGCAGCCAAGTAAACAGGGTGGACGGCTACACCTTC | CASSQVNRVDGYTF | TRBV4-1 | NA | NA | 14 | TRBJ1-2
TGTGCCAGCAGTGAGCAGGTCACCTACGAGCAGTACTTC | CASSEQVTYEQYF | TRBV2 | NA | NA | 13 | TRBJ2-7
TGTGCCAGCAGCTATTACGGCGGTAACTATGGCTACACCTTC | CASSYYGGNYGYTF | TRBV7-9 | NA | NA | 14 | TRBJ1-2
TGTGCCTATGTAAAACGCGGGAAGTACAATGAGCAGTTCTTC | CAYVKRGKYNEQFF | TRBV30 | once | NA | 14 | TRBJ2-1
TGTGCCAGCGGGGGTTATGAAGAGGGAAACAGAGCTTTCTTT | CASGGYEEGNRAFF | TRBV6-5 | NA | NA | 14 | TRBJ1-1
TGTGCCAGCAGCTTAGCCCAGACAGGGAGGAACTACGAGCAGTACTTC | CASSLAQTGRNYEQYF | TRBV7-9 | NA | NA | 16 | TRBJ2-7
TGTGCCAGCAGCGGACGAAGACAGGGGGCGCAGAGCGAGCAGTTCTTC | CASSGRRQGAQSEQFF | TRBV9 | NA | TRBD1 | 16 | TRBJ2-1
TGTGCCAGCAGTGAGTTACATGCGGGACTAGGTTTCAATGAGCAGTTCTTC | CASSELHAGLGFNEQFF | TRBV6-1 | NA | TRBD2 | 17 | TRBJ2-1
TGCGCCGGAAGGACAGACATGAACACTGAAGCTTTCTTT | CAGRTDMNTEAFF | TRBV5-1 | NA | NA | 13 | TRBJ1-1
TGCGCCAGCAGCCAAGACAGAACAGGGGGCCCAGATACGCAGTATTTT | CASSQDRTGGPDTQYF | TRBV4-3 | NA | TRBD1 | 16 | TRBJ2-3
TGTGCCAGCAGTTTATACATGGGCGAGACCCAGTACTTC | CASSLYMGETQYF | TRBV27 | NA | NA | 13 | TRBJ2-5
TGTGCCAGCAGTTACGGTGGGGACGGAACCTACGAGCAGTACTTC | CASSYGGDGTYEQYF | TRBV6-5 | NA | NA | 15 | TRBJ2-7
TGCAGCGTTGAGTCCGGGAGTGTGACCCAGTACTTC | CSVESGSVTQYF | TRBV29-1 | NA | NA | 12 | TRBJ2-5
TGCGCCAGCAGCCAAGATACGGCGGCCCACACTGAAGCTTTCTTT | CASSQDTAAHTEAFF | TRBV4-3 | few | NA | 15 | TRBJ1-1
TGTGCCAGCAGCCAATCAGTCGGGGGCCCCGAGCAGTACTTC | CASSQSVGGPEQYF | TRBV16 | NA | NA | 14 | TRBJ2-7
TGTGCCAGCAGCCCTACTCAGGGGGCTGGAAACACCATATATTTT | CASSPTQGAGNTIYF | TRBV11-3 | NA | TRBD1 | 15 | TRBJ1-3
TGCGCCAGCAGCCAAGTTCAGTTGGGACGAGACTATGGCTACACCTTC | CASSQVQLGRDYGYTF | TRBV4-1 | NA | NA | 16 | TRBJ1-2
TGTGCCAGCAGCTTGAGAATTAATGAAAAACTGTTTTTT | CASSLRINEKLFF | TRBV13 | NA | NA | 13 | TRBJ1-4